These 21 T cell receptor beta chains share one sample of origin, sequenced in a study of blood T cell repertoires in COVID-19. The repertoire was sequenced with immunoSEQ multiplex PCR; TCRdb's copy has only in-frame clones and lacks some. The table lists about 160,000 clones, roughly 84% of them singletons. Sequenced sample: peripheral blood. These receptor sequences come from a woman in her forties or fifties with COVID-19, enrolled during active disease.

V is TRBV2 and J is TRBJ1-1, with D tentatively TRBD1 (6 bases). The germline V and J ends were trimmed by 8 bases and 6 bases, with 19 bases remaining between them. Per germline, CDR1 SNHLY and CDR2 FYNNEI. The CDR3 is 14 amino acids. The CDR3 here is CASDTKGGFSEAFF. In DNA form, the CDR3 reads TGTGCCAGCGATACAAAGGGGGGGTTCTCTGAAGCTTTCTTT.

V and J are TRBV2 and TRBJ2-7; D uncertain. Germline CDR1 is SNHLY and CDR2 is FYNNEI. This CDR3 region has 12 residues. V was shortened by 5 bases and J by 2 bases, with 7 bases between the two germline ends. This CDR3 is CASSLPTYEQYF. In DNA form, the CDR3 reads TGTGCCAGCAGTCTTCCTACCTACGAGCAGTACTTC.

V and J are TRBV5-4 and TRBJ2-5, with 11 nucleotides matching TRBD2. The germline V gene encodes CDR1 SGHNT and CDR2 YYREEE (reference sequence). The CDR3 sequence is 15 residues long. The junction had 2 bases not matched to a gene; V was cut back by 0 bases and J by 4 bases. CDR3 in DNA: TGTGCCAGCAGCTTGGTAGCGGGGGGGCCAGAGACCCAGTACTTC. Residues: CASSLVAGGPETQYF.

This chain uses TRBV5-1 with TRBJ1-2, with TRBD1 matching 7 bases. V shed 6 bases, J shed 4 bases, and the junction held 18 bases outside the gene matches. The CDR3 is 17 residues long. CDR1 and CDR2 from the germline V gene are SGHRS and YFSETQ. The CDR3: CASILSYMTGTFYGYTF. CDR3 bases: TGCGCCAGCATTCTATCTTACATGACAGGGACCTTCTATGGCTACACCTTC. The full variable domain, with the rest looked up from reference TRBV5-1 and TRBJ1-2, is KAGVTQTPRYLIKTRGQQVTLSCSPISGHRSVSWYQQTPGQGLQFLFEYFSETQRNKGNFPGRFSGRQFSNSRSEMNVSTLELGDSALYLCASILSYMTGTFYGYTFGSGTRLTVV.

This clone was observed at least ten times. For the CDR3, the DNA is TGTGCCAGCAGTCGGGTGGTTGGGTATAACTATGGCTACACCTTC. The encoded protein is CASSRVVGYNYGYTF. This chain connects TRBV6-5 to TRBJ1-2, with D unclear. CDR3 length equals 15 residues. V was pared by 5 bases and J by 1 base, with 14 bases between. From germline, CDR1 is MNHEY and CDR2 SVGAGI.

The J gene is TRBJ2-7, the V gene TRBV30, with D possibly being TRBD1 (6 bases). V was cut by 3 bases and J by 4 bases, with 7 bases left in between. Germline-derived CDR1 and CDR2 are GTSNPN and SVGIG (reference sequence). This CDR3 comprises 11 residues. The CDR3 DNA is TGTGCCTGGAGAGGGGGTTACGAGCAGTACTTC. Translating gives CAWRGGYEQYF.

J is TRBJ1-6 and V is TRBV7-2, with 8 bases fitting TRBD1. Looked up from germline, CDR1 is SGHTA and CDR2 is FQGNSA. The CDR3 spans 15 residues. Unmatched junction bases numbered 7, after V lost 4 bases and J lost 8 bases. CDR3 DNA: TGTGCCAGCAGCTCCGGACAGGGAGTGTATTCACCCCTCCACTTT. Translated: CASSSGQGVYSPLHF.

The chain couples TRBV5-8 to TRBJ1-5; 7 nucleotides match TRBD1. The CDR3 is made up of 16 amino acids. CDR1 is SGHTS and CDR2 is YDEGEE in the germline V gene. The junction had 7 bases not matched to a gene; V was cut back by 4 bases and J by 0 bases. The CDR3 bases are TGTGCCAGCAGCGTCGGGACAGCGGATAGCAATCAGCCCCAGCATTTT. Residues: CASSVGTADSNQPQHF.

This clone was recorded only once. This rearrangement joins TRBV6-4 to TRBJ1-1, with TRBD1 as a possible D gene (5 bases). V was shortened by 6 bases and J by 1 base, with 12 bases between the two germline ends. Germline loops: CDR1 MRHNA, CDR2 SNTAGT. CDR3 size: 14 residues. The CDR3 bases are TGTGCCAGCAGCACGGACATACAGAACACTGAAGCTTTCTTT. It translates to CASSTDIQNTEAFF.

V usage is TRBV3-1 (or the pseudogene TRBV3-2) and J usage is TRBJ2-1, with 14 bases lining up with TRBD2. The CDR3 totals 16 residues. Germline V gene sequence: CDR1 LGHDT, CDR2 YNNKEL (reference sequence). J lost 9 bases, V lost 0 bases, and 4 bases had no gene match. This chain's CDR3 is CASSQDGTSGGSEQFF. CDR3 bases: TGTGCCAGCAGCCAAGACGGGACTAGCGGGGGATCTGAGCAGTTCTTC.

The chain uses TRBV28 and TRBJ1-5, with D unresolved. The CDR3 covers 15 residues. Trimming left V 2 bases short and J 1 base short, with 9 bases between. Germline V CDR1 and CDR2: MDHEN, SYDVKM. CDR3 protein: CASSLAEHSNQPQHF. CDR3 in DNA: TGTGCCAGCAGTTTAGCGGAGCACAGCAATCAGCCCCAGCATTTT.

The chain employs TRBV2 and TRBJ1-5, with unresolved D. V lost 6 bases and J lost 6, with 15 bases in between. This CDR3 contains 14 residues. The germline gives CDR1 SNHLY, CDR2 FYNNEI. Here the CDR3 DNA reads TGTGCCAGCAGCAGCGAGGTAATCGGTCAGCCCCAGCATTTT. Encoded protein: CASSSEVIGQPQHF.

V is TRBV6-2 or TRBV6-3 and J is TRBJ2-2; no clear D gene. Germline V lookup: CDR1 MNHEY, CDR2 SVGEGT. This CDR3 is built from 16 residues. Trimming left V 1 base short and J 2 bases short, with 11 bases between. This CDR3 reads CASSYFDWKNTGELFF. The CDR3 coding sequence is TGTGCCAGCAGTTACTTCGACTGGAAAAACACCGGGGAGCTGTTTTTT.

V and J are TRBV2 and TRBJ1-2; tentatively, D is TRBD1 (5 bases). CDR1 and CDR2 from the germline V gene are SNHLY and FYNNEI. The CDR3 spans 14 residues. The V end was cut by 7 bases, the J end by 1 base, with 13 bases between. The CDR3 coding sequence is TGTGCCAGCAAACAGGAGACCGTTAACTATGGCTACACCTTC. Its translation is CASKQETVNYGYTF.

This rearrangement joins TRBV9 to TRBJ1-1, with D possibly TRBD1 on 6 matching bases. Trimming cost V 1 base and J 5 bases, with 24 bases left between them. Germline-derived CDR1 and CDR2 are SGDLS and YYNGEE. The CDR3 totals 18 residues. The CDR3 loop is CASSVSPLVTGYETEAFF. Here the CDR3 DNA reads TGTGCCAGCAGCGTAAGCCCCCTAGTTACAGGGTACGAGACTGAAGCTTTCTTT.

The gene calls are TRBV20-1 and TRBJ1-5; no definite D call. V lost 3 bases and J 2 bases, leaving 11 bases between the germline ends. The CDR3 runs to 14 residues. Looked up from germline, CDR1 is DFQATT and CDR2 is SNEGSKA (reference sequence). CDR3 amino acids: CSASQYKGNQPQHF. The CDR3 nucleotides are TGCAGTGCTAGTCAGTACAAAGGCAATCAGCCCCAGCATTTT.

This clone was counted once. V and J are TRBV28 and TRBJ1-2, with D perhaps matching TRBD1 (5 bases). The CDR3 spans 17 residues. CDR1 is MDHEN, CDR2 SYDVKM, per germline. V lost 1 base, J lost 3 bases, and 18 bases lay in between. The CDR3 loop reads CASSLYSFYGGDYGYTF. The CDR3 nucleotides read TGTGCCAGCAGTTTATACTCCTTCTACGGGGGGGACTATGGCTACACCTTC.

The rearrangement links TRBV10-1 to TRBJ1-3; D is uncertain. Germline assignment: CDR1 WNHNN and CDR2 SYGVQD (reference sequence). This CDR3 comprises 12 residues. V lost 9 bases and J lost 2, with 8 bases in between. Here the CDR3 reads CARPGPGNTIYF. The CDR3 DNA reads TGCGCCAGACCGGGTCCTGGAAACACCATATATTTT.

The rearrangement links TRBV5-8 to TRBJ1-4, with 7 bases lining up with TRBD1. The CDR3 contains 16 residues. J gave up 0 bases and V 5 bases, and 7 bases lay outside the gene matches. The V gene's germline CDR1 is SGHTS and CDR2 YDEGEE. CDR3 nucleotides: TGTGCCAGCAGGAAAAGGGACAGAACAACTAATGAAAAACTGTTTTTT. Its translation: CASRKRDRTTNEKLFF.

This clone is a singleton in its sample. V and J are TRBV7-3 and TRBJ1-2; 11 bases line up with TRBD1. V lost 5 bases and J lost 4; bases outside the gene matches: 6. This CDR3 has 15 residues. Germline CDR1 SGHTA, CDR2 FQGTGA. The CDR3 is CASSPGTGGGYGYTF. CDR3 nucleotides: TGTGCCAGCAGCCCAGGGACAGGGGGTGGCTATGGCTACACCTTC.

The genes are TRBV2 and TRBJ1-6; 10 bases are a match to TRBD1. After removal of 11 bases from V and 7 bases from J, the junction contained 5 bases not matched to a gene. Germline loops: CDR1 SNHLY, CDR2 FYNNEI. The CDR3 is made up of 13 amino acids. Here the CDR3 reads CAGTGEQNSPLHF. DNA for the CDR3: TGTGCCGGGACAGGGGAACAGAATTCACCCCTCCACTTT.